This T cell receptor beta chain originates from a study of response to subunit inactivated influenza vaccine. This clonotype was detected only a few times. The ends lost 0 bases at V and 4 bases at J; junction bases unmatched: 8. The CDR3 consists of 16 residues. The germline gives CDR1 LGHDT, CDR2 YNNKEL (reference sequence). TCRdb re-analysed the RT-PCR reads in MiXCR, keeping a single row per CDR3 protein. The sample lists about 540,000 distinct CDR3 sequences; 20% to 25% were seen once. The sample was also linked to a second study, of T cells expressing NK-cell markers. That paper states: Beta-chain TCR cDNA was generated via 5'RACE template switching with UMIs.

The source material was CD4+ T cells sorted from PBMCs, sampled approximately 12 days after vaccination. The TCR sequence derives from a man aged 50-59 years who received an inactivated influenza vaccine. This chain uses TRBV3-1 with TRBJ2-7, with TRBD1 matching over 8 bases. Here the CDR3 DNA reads TGTGCCAGCAGCCAAGATAGCGCAGGGGGCCATTACGAGCAGTACTTC. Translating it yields CASSQDSAGGHYEQYF.